Listed here are 7 T cell receptor beta chains from one sample, sequenced in a study of CD8+CD57+ T cells in acquired aplastic anemia. Before being chosen for sequencing, patients had shown CD8+CD57+ cell expansion by flow cytometry. Genomic DNA acted as the template from which TCR beta VDJ combination and CDR3 sequence profiling were carried out. In TCRdb, the reads were re-called with MiXCR into one record per CDR3 protein. The sample includes about 180,000 distinct CDR3 sequences, around 48% of them seen just once. Sequencing was carried out using sorted CD4+, CD8+, or CD8+CD57+ T cells (not recorded which) from PBMCs. The receptors originated from a human donor with aplastic anemia.

This clonotype occurred a few times. The gene calls are TRBV10-3 and TRBJ1-1; D may be TRBD1 (5 bases). Germline V gene sequence: CDR1 ENHRY, CDR2 SYGVKD. Trimming removed 10 bases at V and 0 bases at J, with 21 bases between. The CDR3 extends over 16 amino acids. This CDR3 reads CATSPREGGLNTEAFF. CDR3 in DNA: TGTGCCACCTCTCCCAGGGAGGGTGGTTTGAACACTGAAGCTTTCTTT.

V and J are TRBV29-1 and TRBJ2-3, with 8 bases fitting TRBD2. Germline loops: CDR1 SQVTM, CDR2 ANQGSEA. This CDR3 has 14 amino acids. Trimming removed 6 bases from V and 0 bases from J; junction bases left unmatched: 5. CDR3 in DNA: TGCAGCGTCTCCCCGGGGGGGAGCACAGATACGCAGTATTTT. As protein: CSVSPGGSTDTQYF.

The chain joins TRBV29-1 to TRBJ2-1; TRBD2 aligns across 8 bases. V shed 5 bases, J shed 1 base, and the junction held 1 base outside the gene matches. The CDR3 has 13 amino acids. CDR1 SQVTM and CDR2 ANQGSEA come from the germline V gene. The DNA for the CDR3 is TGCAGCGTTAGCGGGGGTTCCTACAATGAGCAGTTCTTC. This encodes CSVSGGSYNEQFF.

The V and J genes are TRBV10-3 and TRBJ1-1, with 7 bases aligning to TRBD1. CDR1 and CDR2 (germline): ENHRY, SYGVKD. The length of the CDR3 is 13 residues. The junction had 8 bases not matched to a gene; V was cut back by 10 bases and J by 3 bases. CDR3 region: CATAYTGDTEAFF. The CDR3 DNA sequence: TGTGCCACCGCTTATACAGGGGACACTGAAGCTTTCTTT.

This chain joins TRBV15 and TRBJ1-3; D not resolved. Germline V gene sequence: CDR1 LNHNV, CDR2 YYDKDF (reference sequence). Between the trimmed V and J ends, which lost 5 bases and 3 bases, there was a span of 14 bases. There are 15 residues in the CDR3. The CDR3 here is CATSPDRRGGNTIYF. The CDR3 DNA reads as TGTGCCACCAGCCCTGACCGACGGGGTGGAAACACCATATATTTT.

The genes are TRBV29-1 and TRBJ1-3; D uncertain. Germline CDR1 reads SQVTM; CDR2 reads ANQGSEA. This CDR3 contains 14 residues. V shed 4 bases and J shed 1 base, with 11 bases lying between them. The CDR3 region is CSVVPDGSGNTIYF. CDR3 DNA sequence: TGCAGCGTTGTACCGGACGGATCTGGAAACACCATATATTTT.

The chain joins TRBV7-2 to TRBJ2-7; 8 nucleotides agree with TRBD1. Germline values: CDR1 SGHTA, CDR2 FQGNSA. CDR3 length: 13 residues. With 10 bases clipped from V and 0 bases from J, the junction kept 5 bases outside the gene matches. DNA for the CDR3: TGTGCCATTTCAGGGGGCCGCTCCTACGAGCAGTACTTC. Protein sequence: CAISGGRSYEQYF.